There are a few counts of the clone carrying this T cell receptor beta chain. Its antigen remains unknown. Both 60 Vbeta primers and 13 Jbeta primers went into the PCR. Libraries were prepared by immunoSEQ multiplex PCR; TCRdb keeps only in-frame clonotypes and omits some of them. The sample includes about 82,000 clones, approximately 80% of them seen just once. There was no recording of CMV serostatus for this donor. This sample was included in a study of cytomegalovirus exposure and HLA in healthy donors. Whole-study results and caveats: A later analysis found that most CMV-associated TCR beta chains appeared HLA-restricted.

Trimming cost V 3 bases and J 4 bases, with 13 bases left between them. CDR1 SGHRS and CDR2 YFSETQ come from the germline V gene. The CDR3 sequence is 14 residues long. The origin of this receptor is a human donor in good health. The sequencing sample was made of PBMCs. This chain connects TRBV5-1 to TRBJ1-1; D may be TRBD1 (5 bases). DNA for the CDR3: TGCGCCAGCAGCTGGCGTGGGGGGGGCACTGAAGCTTTCTTT. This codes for CASSWRGGGTEAFF.